The 17 T cell receptor beta chains listed next were all sequenced from one sample in a study of blood T cell repertoires in COVID-19. Repertoires were generated with immunoSEQ multiplex PCR, while TCRdb's copy carries only in-frame clones and drops some. The data show about 310,000 clones, about 88% seen once. The sequenced sample was PBMCs or T cells enriched from blood (not recorded which). The receptors originated from a woman aged 40 to 50 who had recovered from COVID-19.

V is TRBV5-6 and J is TRBJ1-4; TRBD1 is a possible D gene (5 bases). The CDR3 totals 17 residues. Deletions cut 5 bases from V and 3 bases from J, with 20 bases between. In germline, CDR1 is SGHDT, CDR2 YYEEEE. The CDR3 bases are TGTGCCAGCAGTTCTACCCATTGGGGGGAAGCTAATGAAAAACTGTTTTTT. It yields the protein CASSSTHWGEANEKLFF.

Turning to this clone: The sample has other DNA sequences that encode this CDR3 too. The rearrangement links TRBV25-1 to TRBJ1-2, with a weak D call TRBD1 (6 bases). The germline V gene encodes CDR1 MGHDK and CDR2 SYGVNS. The CDR3 runs 14 residues. V lost 3 bases and J 1 base, leaving 9 bases between the germline ends. The CDR3 DNA is TGTGCCAGCAGTGACCAGGGGCGTAACTATGGCTACACCTTC. This translates into CASSDQGRNYGYTF.

The genes are TRBV9 and TRBJ2-1; 7 bases map to TRBD2. The CDR3 is 15 amino acids. J gave up 9 bases and V 3 bases, and 12 bases lay outside the gene matches. CDR1 is SGDLS and CDR2 is YYNGEE in the germline V gene. Here the CDR3 DNA reads TGTGCCAGCAGCGGGACTAGTGGACCCTCGGGTGAGCAGTTCTTC. It specifies CASSGTSGPSGEQFF.

As DNA, the CDR3 is TGTGCCAGCAGCCAAGGGACTAGCGGGGAATACAATGAGCAGTTCTTC. Encoded protein: CASSQGTSGEYNEQFF. The chain recombines TRBV11-3 with TRBJ2-1; 13 positions match TRBD2. CDR3 length equals 16 residues. Germline V gives CDR1 SGHNT, CDR2 YENEEA. V was clipped by 5 bases and J by 4 bases; unmatched bases: 5.

The V gene is TRBV3-1 (or the pseudogene TRBV3-2), the J gene TRBJ2-5, with 10 bases that match TRBD2. The CDR3 consists of 16 residues. Germline lookup yields CDR1 LGHDT and CDR2 YNNKEL (reference sequence). Trimming cost V 2 bases and J 5 bases; bases outside gene matches: 8. CDR3 protein: CASSQTSGVSGETQYF. The CDR3 region has the DNA TGTGCCAGCAGCCAAACTAGCGGGGTATCTGGGGAGACCCAGTACTTC.

The chain recombines TRBV19 with TRBJ2-6; 7 nucleotides match TRBD1. This CDR3 has 17 residues. The germline V gene has CDR1 LNHDA and CDR2 SQIVND (reference sequence). The J segment lost 0 bases and the V segment lost 3 bases, leaving 5 bases of the junction unmatched. CDR3 DNA sequence: TGTGCCAGTAGTATGGGCAGGGGGTCCTCTGGGGCCAACGTCCTGACTTTC. It is translated as CASSMGRGSSGANVLTF.

V usage is TRBV5-1 and J usage is TRBJ1-2; D is perhaps TRBD1 (6 bases). Trimming removed 1 base from V and 1 base from J, with 23 bases in between. Per germline, CDR1 SGHRS and CDR2 YFSETQ. This CDR3 has 19 residues. CDR3 region: CASSLPSDSPTWDNYGYTF. Here the CDR3 DNA reads TGCGCCAGCAGCTTGCCTTCGGACAGCCCCACATGGGATAACTATGGCTACACCTTC.

This clone was counted once. The chain combines TRBV5-1 with TRBJ1-2; 7 nucleotides line up with TRBD1. CDR3 size: 14 residues. The germline CDR1 and CDR2 sequences are SGHRS and YFSETQ. Unmatched junction bases numbered 11, after V lost 5 bases and J lost 7 bases. CDR3 in DNA: TGCGCCAGCAGTCAAAGGACAGGAGGAAGTGGCTACACCTTC. Translated, it gives CASSQRTGGSGYTF.

The V and J genes are TRBV2 and TRBJ1-3; 9 nucleotides align to TRBD1. The germline CDR1 and CDR2 sequences are SNHLY and FYNNEI. CDR3 size: 16 residues. V gave up 11 bases and J gave up 3 bases; unmatched junction bases: 14. CDR3 nucleotides: TGTGCCCGCACTGCCGGGACAGGGCAACGTGGAAACACCATATATTTT. Translation gives CARTAGTGQRGNTIYF. Using reference TRBV2 and TRBJ1-3 for the parts outside the CDR3, the full variable domain is EPEVTQTPSHQVTQMGQEVILRCVPISNHLYFYWYRQILGQKVEFLVSFYNNEISEKSEIFDDQFSVERPDGSNFTLKIRSTKLEDSAMYFCARTAGTGQRGNTIYFGEGSWLTVV.

For the CDR3, the DNA is TGTGCCAGCAAAATTCTAGCGGGGGTCACAGATACGCAGTATTTT. It is translated as CASKILAGVTDTQYF. The V and J genes are TRBV6-5 and TRBJ2-3; 10 nucleotides agree with TRBD2. The CDR3 is 15 amino acids. Per the germline V gene, CDR1 is MNHEY and CDR2 is SVGAGI. With V trimmed by 7 bases and J by 2 bases, 6 bases remained unmatched.

The V and J genes are TRBV7-3 and TRBJ2-1; 9 nucleotides line up with TRBD2. This CDR3 region has 15 residues. CDR1 SGHTA and CDR2 FQGTGA come from the germline V gene. Losses at the gene ends were 1 base for V and 4 bases for J; bases not matched to a gene: 2. The CDR3 protein is CASSLRSGGYNEQFF. The CDR3 DNA follows: TGTGCCAGCAGCTTAAGGAGCGGGGGGTACAATGAGCAGTTCTTC.

This chain connects TRBV25-1 to TRBJ2-7; tentatively, D is TRBD1 (7 bases). V lost 8 bases and J 2 bases, leaving 16 bases between the germline ends. The V gene's germline CDR1 is MGHDK and CDR2 SYGVNS. The CDR3 sequence is 14 residues long. Written as DNA, the CDR3 is TGTGCCAGCCGACCGGCGGGGACAGCCTACGAGCAGTACTTC. Protein: CASRPAGTAYEQYF.

The CDR3 here is CASSLSLVNEQFF. The CDR3 nucleotides are TGTGCCAGCAGTTTAAGCCTAGTCAATGAGCAGTTCTTC. V gene TRBV27 combines with J gene TRBJ2-1, with D unclear. Trimming cost V 2 bases and J 6 bases, with 8 bases left between them. CDR3 length equals 13 residues. CDR1 is MNHEY, CDR2 SMNVEV, per germline (reference sequence).

On this clone itself: The sample has other DNA sequences that encode this CDR3 too. The chain links TRBV7-2 to TRBJ2-1, with 7 bases matching TRBD1. Germline-derived CDR1 and CDR2 are SGHTA and FQGNSA. The CDR3 loop spans 15 amino acids. V lost 5 bases to trimming and J lost 0 bases; unmatched junction nucleotides: 4. The DNA for the CDR3 is TGTGCCAGCAGCCCTGGGACAGCCTCCTACAATGAGCAGTTCTTC. Translation gives CASSPGTASYNEQFF.

This clone has just a few counts. J is TRBJ2-7 and V is TRBV28, with TRBD1 matching over 8 bases. There are 14 residues in the CDR3. Germline assignment: CDR1 MDHEN and CDR2 SYDVKM. The J segment lost 4 bases and the V segment lost 7 bases, leaving 9 bases of the junction unmatched. CDR3 sequence: CASKVAGGSYEQYF. CDR3 bases: TGTGCCAGCAAAGTGGCAGGGGGCTCTTACGAGCAGTACTTC.

In this sample, this clone turned up once. This sequence joins TRBV9 and TRBJ2-1; a weak D match, TRBD1 (6 bases). The CDR3 has 15 amino acids. Germline CDR1 is SGDLS and CDR2 is YYNGEE. Trimming took off 3 bases at V and 4 bases at J, with 14 bases between the two ends. The CDR3 spells CASSEWTELYNEQFF. In nucleotides, the CDR3 is TGTGCCAGCAGCGAGTGGACAGAATTATACAATGAGCAGTTCTTC. The whole variable domain, filled in from reference TRBV9 and TRBJ2-1, reads DSGVTQTPKHLITATGQRVTLRCSPRSGDLSVYWYQQSLDQGLQFLIQYYNGEERAKGNILERFSAQQFPDLHSELNLSSLELGDSALYFCASSEWTELYNEQFFGPGTRLTVL.

The chain employs TRBV30 and TRBJ1-1; D gene ambiguous. Germline V CDR1 and CDR2: GTSNPN, SVGIG (reference sequence). The CDR3 extends over 12 amino acids. V lost 4 bases, J lost 4 bases, and 10 bases lay in between. The CDR3 DNA sequence: TGTGCCTGGACCGGAGGTAGCACTGAAGCTTTCTTT. It specifies CAWTGGSTEAFF.